This entry lists 6 T cell receptor beta chains sequenced from one sample in a study of shared clonotypes between healthy human individuals (dated by TCRdb to the early 2020s). Libraries were made using the immunoSEQ multiplex PCR assay. TCRdb provides this immuneACCESS table in a form limited to in-frame rearrangements. Some clones are lacking; in checked studies, under half of them reflect an unresolved V gene, and why the rest are absent is not known. This sample holds over a million clones; 65% to 75% were observed only once. Approximately 1.5% of the sample lies in the top ten. Sequencing input: memory CD4+ T cells sorted from blood. The cell subset or site label corresponds to: CD45RA-negative fraction. Receptors were obtained from a man aged 18-30 years in good health.

V gene TRBV13 combines with J gene TRBJ2-7, with 9 bases matching TRBD1. Germline V gene sequence: CDR1 PRHDT, CDR2 FYEKMQ (reference sequence). This CDR3 is 18 amino acids long. After removal of 1 base from V and 4 bases from J, the junction contained 14 bases not matched to a gene. CDR3 DNA: TGTGCCAGCAGCTTAGCGGGAACAGGGGGCAGGGTAAGGTACGAGCAGTACTTC. Its translation: CASSLAGTGGRVRYEQYF.

The V call is TRBV6-1, the J call TRBJ2-7; either TRBD1 or TRBD2 may supply D (5 bases each). This CDR3 has 16 amino acids. The germline V gene has CDR1 MNHNS and CDR2 SASEGT. V was cut by 2 bases and J by 2 bases, with 16 bases left in between. The CDR3 nucleotides read TGTGCCAGCAGTGAATCGATGGGGGTACTTCCCTACGAGCAGTACTTC. It encodes CASSESMGVLPYEQYF.

This clone was seen only a few times. The chain links TRBV28 to TRBJ2-2; 7 nucleotides line up with TRBD1. CDR3 length: 15 amino acids. The germline V gene has CDR1 MDHEN and CDR2 SYDVKM. V was pared by 6 bases and J by 4 bases, with 8 bases of the junction left unmatched. For the CDR3, the DNA is TGTGCCAGCAGCACGGGACAGACTGGCACCGGGGAGCTGTTTTTT. Translated, it gives CASSTGQTGTGELFF.

V is TRBV30 and J is TRBJ2-3, with D perhaps TRBD1 or TRBD2 (6 bases each). V lost 1 base and J 0 bases, leaving 11 bases between the germline ends. The CDR3 is 15 amino acids. CDR1 and CDR2 from the germline V gene are GTSNPN and SVGIG (reference sequence). CDR3 in DNA: TGTGCCTGGAGTGGAACGGGGGCTAGCACAGATACGCAGTATTTT. Translating gives CAWSGTGASTDTQYF. The complete variable domain, with remaining parts taken from reference TRBV30 and TRBJ2-3, reads SQTIHQWPATLVQPVGSPLSLECTVEGTSNPNLYWYRQAAGRGLQLLFYSVGIGQISSEVPQNLSASRPQDRQFILSSKKLLLSDSGFYLCAWSGTGASTDTQYFGPGTRLTVL.

The gene calls are TRBV30 and TRBJ1-5; TRBD1 aligns across 7 bases. CDR1 and CDR2 from the germline V gene are GTSNPN and SVGIG (reference sequence). V lost 2 bases to trimming and J lost 4 bases; unmatched junction nucleotides: 8. The CDR3 totals 15 residues. The CDR3 DNA follows: TGTGCCTGGAGTATATACGGGACAGCGAATCAGCCCCAGCATTTT. Encoded protein: CAWSIYGTANQPQHF.

The chain has TRBV5-4 and TRBJ1-1, with D possibly matching TRBD1 (5 bases). Germline-derived CDR1 and CDR2 are SGHNT and YYREEE (reference sequence). This CDR3 is built from 15 residues. Trimming stripped 0 bases from V and 4 bases from J, with 13 bases between. The CDR3 is CASSLGWGPSTEAFF. The CDR3 DNA is TGTGCCAGCAGCTTGGGGTGGGGCCCAAGCACTGAAGCTTTCTTT. The variable domain in full, completed from reference TRBV5-4 and TRBJ1-1, reads ETGVTQSPTHLIKTRGQQVTLRCSSQSGHNTVSWYQQALGQGPQFIFQYYREEENGRGNFPPRFSGLQFPNYSSELNVNALELDDSALYLCASSLGWGPSTEAFFGQGTRLTVV.